This T cell receptor (beta chain) was retrieved from a study of blood T cell repertoires in COVID-19 (dated by TCRdb to the early 2020s). Turning to the overall study: The collaborator samples originated in the United States, Italy and Spain and spanned the acute and convalescent phases of COVID-19. The material from the prospective study consisted of cDNA or gDNA derived from T cells, B-cell-depleted T cells, or PBMCs. Subjects who had been exposed to COVID-19, were actively infected with it, or had recovered from it provided the deeply sampled blood TCRbeta repertoires that made up the dataset. A freely available public database, intended as a resource for researchers studying the immune response to SARS-CoV-2, is where the repertoires were released. Samples were obtained from the ongoing ImmuneRACE study (first 160 participants) and from some 1,300 subjects provided by 6 global collaborators. The sample metadata nearly always contained a de-identified subject ID, COVID-19 status, age in years and sex. HLA class I and class II types, where available, came from metadata supplied by the sample provider rather than from assay-based typing.

Turning to this clone: There is no known antigen for this receptor. No quality values exist for individual bases; no much larger clone is one base distant.

TCRbeta CDR3 regions were amplified from genomic DNA by means of the immunoSEQ Assay, a bias-controlled multiplex PCR. Per the authors' processing: Within the assay, amplification of reference gene primers was used to estimate how many nucleated cells each sample contained. To quantify the absolute abundance of each unique TCRbeta CDR3 rearrangement, sequence reads were collapsed and filtered. Productive Simpson clonality was computed per sample as the square root of Simpson's diversity index over productive rearrangements. TCRdb carries this immuneACCESS record with in-frame sequences only. Its versions omit some clonotypes, under half of them owing to an unresolved V gene in the studies checked, with the rest unexplained. The D gene and trimming were derived from the DNA, and the V and J assignments and clone size from that table. Present in this sample are 95,000 to 120,000 clones, less than 85% of which were seen just once. In total, the top ten clones hold about 13% of the sample.

Collaborating institutions collected whole blood in K2EDTA tubes following their own protocols. For TCRbeta analysis, collaborator samples were shipped as frozen whole blood, as isolated PBMCs, or as DNA extracted from either sample type. Study-wide conclusions, independent of this receptor: The amount of clinical and demographic metadata varied by source and participant and was provided uncurated.

This TCR derives from a human donor in a cohort sampled during active COVID-19. The sequenced sample consisted of peripheral blood.

The encoded CDR3 is CASGKGGEGEKLFF. The sequence in DNA is TGTGCCAGCGGAAAAGGGGGGGAAGGTGAAAAACTGTTTTTT. The rearrangement joined TRBV6-5 to TRBJ1-4, with TRBD1 perhaps the D gene, on 6 matching bases. From its cysteine to its phenylalanine, the CDR3 spans 14 amino acids. The DNA shown is the 42-base CDR3, in frame from base 1. The germline V gene yields MNHEY for CDR1 and SVGAGI for CDR2. The junction shows trimming of 8 bases on V and 7 bases on J, plus 17 bases between the germline ends.